The 27 T cell receptor beta chains listed next were all sequenced from one sample in a study of human T cells and chemical hapten exposure. TCRdb processed the RACE reads anew with MiXCR; each CDR3 protein has one entry. The repertoire holds 200,000 to 300,000 distinct CDR3 sequences, with more than 6.5% as singletons. As to time point: pre-sensitization, week 0. Treatment reported: therapeutic diphenylcyclopropenone sensitization with weekly scalp DPC. The source material was whole blood, sampled in connection with sensitization to the hapten diphenylcyclopropenone (DPC). These receptors were obtained from a middle-aged woman with alopecia areata. Some clones in this sample may be carry-over from other donors' samples.

There are a few counts of this clonotype. The chain carries TRBV29-1 and TRBJ2-3; TRBD2 matches at 11 bases. Germline V lookup: CDR1 SQVTM, CDR2 ANQGSEA. The CDR3 covers 14 residues. V was clipped by 5 bases and J by 4 bases; unmatched bases: 5. CDR3 amino acids: CSVPLAGGSDTQYF. The CDR3 region has the DNA TGCAGCGTTCCCCTAGCGGGAGGATCAGATACGCAGTATTTT.

The chain uses TRBV3-2 and TRBJ2-3. TRBV3-2 is marked as a pseudogene. The CDR3 spans 16 residues. The CDR3 DNA reads as TGTGCCAGCAGCCAGCGATTCGCGTCAAAATCAGATACGCAGTATTTT. Amino acids: CASSQRFASKSDTQYF.

This clonotype has only a few counts. The rearrangement links TRBV12-3 or TRBV12-4 to TRBJ2-1; D not certain. V lost 3 bases to trimming and J lost 3 bases, with 6 bases between them. The CDR3 sequence is 13 residues long. CDR3 in amino acids: CASSFYSYNEQFF. The CDR3 coding sequence is TGTGCCAGCAGTTTCTACAGCTACAATGAGCAGTTCTTC.

This clonotype has a handful of counts. V gene TRBV24-1 combines with J gene TRBJ2-1; 11 nucleotides match TRBD1. CDR3 length: 18 residues. Unmatched junction bases numbered 9, after V lost 6 bases and J lost 0 bases. Germline assignment: CDR1 KGHDR and CDR2 SFDVKD. CDR3 DNA: TGTGCCACCAGTCCCCGGGACAGGGGGTCGAGCTCCTACAATGAGCAGTTCTTC. Protein: CATSPRDRGSSSYNEQFF.

The genes are TRBV19 and TRBJ2-5, with a possible D match to TRBD2 (5 bases). The CDR3 runs to 13 residues. CDR1 LNHDA and CDR2 SQIVND come from the germline V gene (reference sequence). The V end was cut by 2 bases, the J end by 5 bases, with 9 bases between. CDR3 nucleotide sequence: TGTGCCAGTAGTATATACTCGGGGGAGACCCAGTACTTC. It specifies CASSIYSGETQYF.

This clonotype was detected many times. The chain carries TRBV6-1 and TRBJ2-7; D remains ambiguous. From germline, CDR1 is MNHNS and CDR2 SASEGT. The V end was cut by 0 bases, the J end by 4 bases, with 13 bases between. CDR3 length: 15 amino acids. CDR3 protein: CASSEASAILYEQYF. The CDR3 nucleotides are TGTGCCAGCAGTGAAGCCTCTGCCATACTGTACGAGCAGTACTTC.

This chain joins TRBV6-2 or TRBV6-3 and TRBJ2-6, with D hard to call. Germline values: CDR1 MNHEY, CDR2 SVGEGT. Trimming took off 4 bases at V and 0 bases at J, with 10 bases between the two ends. The CDR3 loop spans 16 amino acids. The CDR3 loop reads CASSLAGTSGANVLTF. CDR3 coding DNA: TGTGCCAGCAGTTTAGCAGGAACCTCTGGGGCCAACGTCCTGACTTTC.

This clonotype appeared many times. The chain is built from TRBV28 and TRBJ1-3; a possible D gene is TRBD1 (6 bases). Trimming cost V 5 bases and J 1 base, with 9 bases left between them. Per the germline V gene, CDR1 is MDHEN and CDR2 is SYDVKM. The CDR3 has 14 residues. The CDR3 nucleotides are TGTGCCAGCAGTACAGGGTTTTCTGGAAACACCATATATTTT. Translation gives CASSTGFSGNTIYF.

This clonotype was recorded many times. In DNA, the CDR3 is TGTGCCAGCAGTTTAGGGGGGAATAGCAATCAGCCCCAGCATTTT. This gives the protein CASSLGGNSNQPQHF. This chain joins TRBV28 and TRBJ1-5; D may be TRBD1 (5 bases). From germline, CDR1 is MDHEN and CDR2 SYDVKM. V shed 2 bases and J shed 0 bases, with 8 bases lying between them. CDR3 size: 15 residues.

V and J are TRBV7-6 and TRBJ2-3; D may be TRBD1 (6 bases). The CDR3 runs 17 residues. Trimming took 3 bases from V and 0 from J, leaving 16 bases between them. Germline V CDR1 and CDR2: SGHVS, FNYEAQ. CDR3 in DNA: TGTGCCAGCAGCTTCTCGCTGACAGGCTCTAGCACAGATACGCAGTATTTT. Translating it yields CASSFSLTGSSTDTQYF.

V and J are TRBV20-1 and TRBJ2-7; a weak D match, TRBD2 (6 bases). Per germline, CDR1 DFQATT and CDR2 SNEGSKA (reference sequence). This CDR3 spans 14 amino acids. Trimming shortened V by 5 bases and J by 3 bases, and 17 bases separated the two germline ends. CDR3 amino acids: CSAVSRGTGYEQYF. The DNA for the CDR3 is TGCAGTGCTGTTTCGCGAGGGACTGGCTACGAGCAGTACTTC.

This clonotype was counted at least ten times. The gene calls are TRBV7-2 and TRBJ2-4; no clear D gene. With 5 bases removed from V and 4 bases from J, the gap between germline ends came to 12 bases. CDR3 length: 14 residues. The germline V gene encodes CDR1 SGHTA and CDR2 FQGNSA. The CDR3 loop is CASSRSMAKNIQYF. The CDR3 DNA sequence: TGTGCCAGCAGCCGAAGTATGGCGAAAAACATTCAGTACTTC.

This chain joins TRBV10-3 and TRBJ2-3; 10 bases fit TRBD2. The V and J ends lost 0 bases and 4 bases, in that order; junction bases with no gene match: 4. The germline gives CDR1 ENHRY, CDR2 SYGVKD. This CDR3 comprises 16 residues. DNA for the CDR3: TGTGCCATCAGTGAGTCCTCTAGCGGGGGTGCAGATACGCAGTATTTT. Translation gives CAISESSSGGADTQYF.

This clonotype came up many times. The CDR3, as DNA: TGCAGCGTTTCCTGGACAGGTCCGGTTGTCACAGATACGCAGTATTTT. Its translation is CSVSWTGPVVTDTQYF. The chain employs TRBV29-1 and TRBJ2-3; 7 bases are shared with TRBD1. This CDR3 comprises 16 residues. Germline lookup yields CDR1 SQVTM and CDR2 ANQGSEA. Trimming removed 5 bases from V and 2 bases from J; junction bases left unmatched: 13.

This clonotype was detected a few times. The rearrangement joins TRBV6-1 to TRBJ1-6; TRBD1 matches 7 bases. This CDR3 comprises 14 residues. Germline CDR1 MNHNS, CDR2 SASEGT. The trim removed 7 bases at V and 9 bases at J, leaving 9 bases unmatched. The CDR3, as DNA: TGTGCCAGCACCTTGGACAGGAGAGGTTCACCCCTCCACTTT. As protein: CASTLDRRGSPLHF.

This clonotype was observed at least ten times. The genes are TRBV7-3 and TRBJ2-3, with D perhaps matching TRBD2 (5 bases). This CDR3 comprises 15 residues. The germline V and J ends were trimmed by 4 bases and 2 bases, with 13 bases remaining between them. From germline, CDR1 is SGHTA and CDR2 FQGTGA. CDR3 loop: CASSSLAHHTDTQYF. The CDR3 DNA follows: TGTGCCAGCAGCTCGTTAGCGCACCACACAGATACGCAGTATTTT.

This clonotype was detected a few times. The chain employs TRBV6-5 and TRBJ2-5; D remains unclear. V lost 6 bases, J lost 5 bases, and 16 bases lay in between. The CDR3 runs to 14 residues. Looked up from germline, CDR1 is MNHEY and CDR2 is SVGAGI. CDR3 sequence (DNA): TGTGCCAGCAGCCCGACCAGCCTGGGGGAGACCCAGTACTTC. It yields the protein CASSPTSLGETQYF.

This clonotype was detected only a few times. V is TRBV5-1 and J is TRBJ2-6; D is undetermined. The CDR3 extends over 16 amino acids. Deletions cut 0 bases from V and 0 bases from J, with 7 bases between. The V gene's germline CDR1 is SGHRS and CDR2 YFSETQ. The CDR3 DNA reads as TGCGCCAGCAGCTTGGGGCACGTCTCTGGGGCCAACGTCCTGACTTTC. Translated, it gives CASSLGHVSGANVLTF.

This clonotype was observed at least ten times. The CDR3: CASSPEGLADTQYF. CDR3 DNA: TGTGCCAGCAGCCCGGAGGGTTTGGCAGATACGCAGTATTTT. The J gene is TRBJ2-3, the V gene TRBV7-9, with D perhaps matching TRBD2 (6 bases). Looked up from germline, CDR1 is SEHNR and CDR2 is FQNEAQ (reference sequence). The CDR3 is 14 residues long. Trimming pared 5 bases from V and 4 bases from J, leaving 13 bases between.

In this sample, this clonotype turned up many times. The chain couples TRBV7-6 to TRBJ2-1; D remains ambiguous. Trimming pared 5 bases from V and 6 bases from J, leaving 8 bases between. Germline V gene data show CDR1 as SGHVS and CDR2 as FNYEAQ. This CDR3 spans 12 amino acids. Written as DNA, the CDR3 is TGTGCCAGCAGCGCCGGAACCAATGAGCAGTTCTTC. It encodes CASSAGTNEQFF. The full variable domain, rest sourced from reference TRBV7-6 and TRBJ2-1, is GAGVSQSPRYKVTKRGQDVALRCDPISGHVSLYWYRQALGQGPEFLTYFNYEAQQDKSGLPNDRFSAERPEGSISTLTIQRTEQRDSAMYRCASSAGTNEQFFGPGTRLTVL.

This clonotype was seen a handful of times. CDR3 amino acids: CASSRTTGGEGTQYF. As DNA, the CDR3 is TGTGCCAGCAGTCGTACTACAGGGGGAGAGGGGACCCAGTACTTC. The rearrangement joins TRBV2 to TRBJ2-5, with 8 bases matching TRBD1. This CDR3 has 15 amino acids. CDR1 SNHLY and CDR2 FYNNEI come from the germline V gene. J gave up 7 bases and V 5 bases, and 12 bases lay outside the gene matches.

This clonotype came up a few times. The genes are TRBV3-1 and TRBJ1-6; 7 bases match TRBD1. This CDR3 has 13 residues. Germline CDR1 LGHDT, CDR2 YNNKEL (reference sequence). V lost 6 bases to trimming and J lost 9 bases; unmatched junction nucleotides: 5. The CDR3 DNA reads as TGTGCCAGCAGATCAGGGGGAACTTCACCCCTCCACTTT. Amino acids: CASRSGGTSPLHF.

J is TRBJ2-2 and V is TRBV7-2; no definite D call. V was shortened by 0 bases and J by 5 bases, with 4 bases between the two germline ends. The CDR3 has 13 residues. The germline V gene encodes CDR1 SGHTA and CDR2 FQGNSA. In DNA, the CDR3 is TGTGCCAGCAGCTTAGCGCGAACCGGGGAGCTGTTTTTT. It translates to CASSLARTGELFF. Based on the CDR3 plus reference TRBV7-2 and TRBJ2-2, the full variable domain is GAGVSQSPSNKVTEKGKDVELRCDPISGHTALYWYRQSLGQGLEFLIYFQGNSAPDKSGLPSDRFSAERTGGSVSTLTIQRTQQEDSAVYLCASSLARTGELFFGEGSRLTVL.

This clonotype turned up a few times. This chain links TRBV28 with TRBJ2-1; the D gene is possibly TRBD2 (6 bases). The CDR3 extends over 13 amino acids. The germline gives CDR1 MDHEN, CDR2 SYDVKM. With 6 bases removed from V and 7 bases from J, the gap between germline ends came to 13 bases. CDR3 coding DNA: TGTGCCAGCAGCATCGGGGGTCGGAATGAGCAGTTCTTC. This translates into CASSIGGRNEQFF.

The chain combines TRBV24-1 with TRBJ2-1, with 8 bases lining up with TRBD2. Germline CDR1 reads KGHDR; CDR2 reads SFDVKD. Trimming took 9 bases from V and 4 from J; bases not matched to a gene: 13. The CDR3 has 16 amino acids. Written as DNA, the CDR3 is TGTGCCACCGCCGCGCTGGGAGCGGGAGAGTACAATGAGCAGTTCTTC. Its protein product is CATAALGAGEYNEQFF.

This clonotype was picked up a small number of times. The chain joins TRBV29-1 to TRBJ2-5; D could derive from TRBD1 or TRBD2 (5 bases each). V was clipped by 7 bases and J by 3 bases, with 15 bases between them. The germline V gene has CDR1 SQVTM and CDR2 ANQGSEA. The CDR3 is 13 amino acids. CDR3 amino acids: CSAAGTVKETQYF. In DNA form, the CDR3 reads TGCAGCGCGGCTGGGACGGTCAAAGAGACCCAGTACTTC.

V is TRBV9 and J is TRBJ1-5; D unresolved. V lost 3 bases, J lost 7 bases, and 14 bases lay in between. From germline, CDR1 is SGDLS and CDR2 YYNGEE. There are 14 residues in the CDR3. This CDR3 reads CASSGNQEGQPQHF. In DNA, the CDR3 is TGTGCCAGCAGCGGCAACCAAGAGGGCCAGCCCCAGCATTTT.